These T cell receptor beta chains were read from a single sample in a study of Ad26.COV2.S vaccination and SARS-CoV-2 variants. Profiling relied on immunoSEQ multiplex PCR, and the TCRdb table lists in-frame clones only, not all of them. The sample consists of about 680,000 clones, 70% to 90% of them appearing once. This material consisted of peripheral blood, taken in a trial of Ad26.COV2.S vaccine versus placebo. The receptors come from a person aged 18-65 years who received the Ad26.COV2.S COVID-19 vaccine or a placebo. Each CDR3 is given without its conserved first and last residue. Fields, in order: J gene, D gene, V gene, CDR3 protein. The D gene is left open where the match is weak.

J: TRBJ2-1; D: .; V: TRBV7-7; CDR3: ASSPMDGNEQF
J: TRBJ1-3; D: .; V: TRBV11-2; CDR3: ASRRAGNTIY
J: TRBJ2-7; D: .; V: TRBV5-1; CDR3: ASSLGGREQY
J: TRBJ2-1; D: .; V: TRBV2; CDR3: ASSTGYTEQF
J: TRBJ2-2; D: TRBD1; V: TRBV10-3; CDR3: AISGQGENGELF
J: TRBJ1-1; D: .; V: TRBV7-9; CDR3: ASSLSF
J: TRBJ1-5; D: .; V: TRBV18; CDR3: ASSPTGHGNQPQH
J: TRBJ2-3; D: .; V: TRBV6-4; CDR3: ASSDSRKFPDTQY
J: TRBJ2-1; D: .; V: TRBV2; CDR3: ACGVVVEQF
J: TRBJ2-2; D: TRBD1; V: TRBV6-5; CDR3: ASSYSLQGPGELF
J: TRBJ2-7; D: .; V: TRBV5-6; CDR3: ASSSRDTSYEQY
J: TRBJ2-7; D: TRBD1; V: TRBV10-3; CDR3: ATAGGEISYEQY
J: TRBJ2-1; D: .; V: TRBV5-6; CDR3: ASSLEGEQF
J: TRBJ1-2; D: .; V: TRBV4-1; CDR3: ASSQEGQFNLYGYT
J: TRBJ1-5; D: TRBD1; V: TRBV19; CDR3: ASIPRDRIGQPQH
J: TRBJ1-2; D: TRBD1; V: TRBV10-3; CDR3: AIRMGQGGYGYT